This T cell receptor beta chain was found in a study of CD8 T cells in Susac syndrome. The patients who served as multiple sclerosis controls were treatment-naive and had stable or active relapsing-remitting disease that fulfilled the revised McDonald criteria. Trimming stripped 3 bases from V and 3 bases from J, with 11 bases between. Germline V CDR1 and CDR2: SGDLS, YYNGEE. This CDR3 contains 14 residues. The RNA input was about 0.5 to 1 ug, and it was reverse transcribed with random hexamers. Each CDR3 protein is one row after TCRdb ran MiXCR on the immunoSEQ multiplex PCR reads. The data hold more than 150,000 distinct CDR3 sequences, with just under 97% observed a single time.

The chain joins TRBV9 to TRBJ2-3; D perhaps matches TRBD2 (6 bases). Material: CD8+ T cells from PBMCs. This TCR came from a human donor with multiple sclerosis. The CDR3 sequence: CASSGQTSTDTQYF. CDR3 in DNA: TGTGCCAGCAGCGGCCAGACTAGTACAGATACGCAGTATTTT.